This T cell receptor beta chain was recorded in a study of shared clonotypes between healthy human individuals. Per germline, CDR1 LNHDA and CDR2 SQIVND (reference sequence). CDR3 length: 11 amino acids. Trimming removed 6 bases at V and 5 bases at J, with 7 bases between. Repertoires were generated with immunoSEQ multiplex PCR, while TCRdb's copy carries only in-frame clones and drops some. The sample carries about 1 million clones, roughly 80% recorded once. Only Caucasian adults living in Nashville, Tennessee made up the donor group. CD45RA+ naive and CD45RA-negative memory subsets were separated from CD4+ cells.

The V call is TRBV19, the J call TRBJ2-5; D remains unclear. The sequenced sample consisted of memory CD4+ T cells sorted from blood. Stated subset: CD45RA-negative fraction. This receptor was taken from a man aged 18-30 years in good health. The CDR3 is CASRGWETQYF. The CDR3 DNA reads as TGTGCCAGTAGGGGGTGGGAGACCCAGTACTTC.